This entry lists 20 T cell receptor beta chains sequenced from one sample in a study of T cell repertoires in ileal Crohn's disease. Profiling relied on immunoSEQ multiplex PCR, and the TCRdb table lists in-frame clones only, not all of them. The data show some 28,000 clones, about 81% seen once. The sequenced sample consisted of ileal tissue. These receptors all come from an adult with Crohn's disease.

The rearrangement links TRBV5-6 to TRBJ1-2, with D unresolved. CDR3 length: 13 amino acids. Looked up from germline, CDR1 is SGHDT and CDR2 is YYEEEE. Deletions cut 4 bases from V and 8 bases from J, with 15 bases between. CDR3 in amino acids: CASSGGIAEGYTF. For the CDR3, the DNA is TGTGCCAGCAGCGGCGGAATAGCCGAAGGCTACACCTTC.

The J gene is TRBJ1-1, the V gene TRBV19; TRBD1 matches 9 bases. The V segment lost 7 bases and the J segment 8 bases; nucleotides outside the gene matches: 2. Per the germline V gene, CDR1 is LNHDA and CDR2 is SQIVND (reference sequence). This CDR3 is built from 11 residues. CDR3 in DNA: TGTGCCAGTAAAACAGGGGGCGAAGCTTTCTTT. This sequence encodes CASKTGGEAFF.

The chain is built from TRBV7-6 and TRBJ1-2; D ambiguous. Germline V gene data show CDR1 as SGHVS and CDR2 as FNYEAQ. V lost 1 base to trimming and J lost 6 bases, with 12 bases between them. This CDR3 is built from 14 residues. The CDR3 here is CASSLDRVRDGYTF. The CDR3, as DNA: TGTGCCAGCAGCTTAGATCGGGTTCGGGATGGCTACACCTTC.

This sequence joins TRBV6-4 and TRBJ2-7; 8 positions agree with TRBD1. Losses at the gene ends were 2 bases for V and 4 bases for J; bases not matched to a gene: 13. CDR3 size: 17 residues. CDR1 and CDR2 (germline): MRHNA, SNTAGT. DNA of the CDR3: TGTGCCAGCAGTGACCATGGGTTTCGAGACAGGGGATACGAGCAGTACTTC. It translates to CASSDHGFRDRGYEQYF.

The chain carries TRBV19 and TRBJ1-1, with unresolved D. The CDR3 consists of 12 residues. The germline gives CDR1 LNHDA, CDR2 SQIVND (reference sequence). The V end was cut by 3 bases, the J end by 3 bases, with 5 bases between. CDR3 region: CASSMRHTEAFF. CDR3 bases: TGTGCCAGTAGTATGAGGCACACTGAAGCTTTCTTT.

The V call is TRBV6-1, the J call TRBJ1-3; maybe TRBD1 (6 bases). Germline V CDR1 and CDR2: MNHNS, SASEGT. The CDR3 consists of 16 residues. V lost 3 bases, J lost 4 bases, and 16 bases lay in between. The CDR3 protein is CASSDGPGDGGNTIYF. CDR3 DNA sequence: TGTGCCAGCAGTGATGGACCAGGGGACGGCGGAAACACCATATATTTT.

The rearrangement joins TRBV6-1 to TRBJ2-7, with D maybe TRBD1 (5 bases). CDR1 is MNHNS and CDR2 is SASEGT in the germline V gene. The CDR3 totals 15 residues. Trimming left V 4 bases short and J 2 bases short, with 15 bases between. This chain's CDR3 is CASSVGHSGPYEQYF. The CDR3 coding sequence is TGTGCCAGCAGTGTAGGACACTCCGGACCCTACGAGCAGTACTTC.

The chain carries TRBV11-2 and TRBJ1-2; TRBD1 agrees at 7 bases. The CDR3 has 14 residues. Trimming at V came to 5 bases and at J to 4 bases, leaving 7 bases not matched to a gene. Looked up from germline, CDR1 is SGHAT and CDR2 is FQNNGV. As DNA, the CDR3 is TGTGCCAGCAGCCTCCTCGACAGGGCCTATGGCTACACCTTC. Amino acids: CASSLLDRAYGYTF.

The V gene is TRBV6-6, the J gene TRBJ1-1, with 7 bases aligning to TRBD1. The CDR3 totals 11 residues. Trimming removed 5 bases from V and 8 bases from J; junction bases left unmatched: 2. Per the germline V gene, CDR1 is MNHNY and CDR2 is SVGAGI (reference sequence). The CDR3 reads CASSDRAEAFF. The CDR3 nucleotides read TGTGCCAGCAGTGACAGGGCAGAAGCTTTCTTT.

This chain connects TRBV29-1 to TRBJ1-1; the match to TRBD1 covers 9 bases. V was clipped by 6 bases and J by 4 bases; unmatched bases: 6. CDR1 is SQVTM and CDR2 is ANQGSEA in the germline V gene. The CDR3 has 13 amino acids. CDR3 sequence (DNA): TGCAGCGTACAACAGGGGGCACGCACTGAAGCTTTCTTT. This encodes CSVQQGARTEAFF.

The CDR3 bases are TGTGCCAGCAGTTTATCGTTTTGGGGGGTCGCTAGCACAGATACGCAGTATTTT. Its protein is CASSLSFWGVASTDTQYF. The V call is TRBV27, the J call TRBJ2-3; D is possibly TRBD2 (6 bases). CDR3 size: 18 residues. V was shortened by 0 bases and J by 0 bases, with 16 bases between the two germline ends. Germline V gene sequence: CDR1 MNHEY, CDR2 SMNVEV (reference sequence).

CDR3 nucleotide sequence: TGTGCCAGCAGTGAAAACAGGGGGAACACCTTC. Translation gives CASSENRGNTF. The chain carries TRBV6-1 and TRBJ1-2, with 8 positions matching TRBD1. Germline-derived CDR1 and CDR2 are MNHNS and SASEGT. The V gene end was trimmed by 2 bases and the J gene end by 12 bases; junction bases not matched to a gene: 2. There are 11 residues in the CDR3.

This clone showed up just a few times. J is TRBJ2-1 and V is TRBV5-6; 11 nucleotides agree with TRBD2. CDR1 is SGHDT, CDR2 YYEEEE, per germline. The J segment lost 4 bases and the V segment lost 2 bases, leaving 5 bases of the junction unmatched. This CDR3 is built from 16 residues. CDR3 amino acids: CASSFPSGGKYNEQFF. The CDR3 coding sequence is TGTGCCAGCAGCTTCCCTAGCGGGGGGAAGTACAATGAGCAGTTCTTC.

The chain joins TRBV6-6 to TRBJ2-7; D is perhaps TRBD2 (5 bases). The CDR3 totals 15 residues. The ends were cut back, 0 bases at V and 5 bases at J, with 14 bases in the middle. CDR1 and CDR2 from the germline V gene are MNHNY and SVGAGI (reference sequence). The CDR3 is CASSYSGSVTNEQYF. The CDR3 DNA reads TGTGCCAGCAGTTACTCAGGGAGTGTCACCAACGAGCAGTACTTC.

This chain links TRBV5-4 with TRBJ2-3; 12 nucleotides line up with TRBD1. Germline-derived CDR1 and CDR2 are SGHNT and YYREEE (reference sequence). The trim removed 4 bases at V and 6 bases at J, leaving 9 bases unmatched. CDR3 length: 16 residues. The CDR3 is CASSGDRGLSWDTQYF. The CDR3, as DNA: TGTGCCAGCAGCGGGGACAGGGGGCTTTCGTGGGATACGCAGTATTTT. The entire variable domain, with the rest obtained from reference TRBV5-4 and TRBJ2-3, is as follows: ETGVTQSPTHLIKTRGQQVTLRCSSQSGHNTVSWYQQALGQGPQFIFQYYREEENGRGNFPPRFSGLQFPNYSSELNVNALELDDSALYLCASSGDRGLSWDTQYFGPGTRLTVL.

The V gene is TRBV5-1, the J gene TRBJ1-2, with 10 bases lining up with TRBD1. This CDR3 contains 13 residues. Germline-derived CDR1 and CDR2 are SGHRS and YFSETQ. V trimming: 7 bases; J trimming: 8 bases; junction bases outside the gene matches: 8. CDR3 DNA sequence: TGCGCCAGCGGGCCGACAGGGGGCGACGGCTACACCTTC. Encoded protein: CASGPTGGDGYTF.

Only one count was recorded for this clone. The chain employs TRBV30 and TRBJ1-2; possible D gene TRBD1, 6 bases. The germline V and J ends were trimmed by 2 bases and 4 bases, with 8 bases remaining between them. The CDR3 consists of 12 residues. CDR1 is GTSNPN, CDR2 SVGIG, per germline (reference sequence). This CDR3 reads CAWSQGFYGYTF. Written as DNA, the CDR3 is TGTGCCTGGAGTCAGGGGTTCTATGGCTACACCTTC.

This chain joins TRBV6-5 and TRBJ1-1, with D unclear. Trimming pared 2 bases from V and 5 bases from J, leaving 12 bases between. Germline loops: CDR1 MNHEY, CDR2 SVGAGI. The CDR3 covers 14 residues. The CDR3: CASSYVRGWTEAFF. CDR3 sequence (DNA): TGTGCCAGCAGTTACGTCCGGGGTTGGACTGAAGCTTTCTTT.

The chain links TRBV6-1 to TRBJ1-2, with D unresolved. Germline V lookup: CDR1 MNHNS, CDR2 SASEGT. Trimming shortened V by 10 bases and J by 4 bases, and 19 bases separated the two germline ends. This CDR3 has 14 amino acids. CDR3 residues: CATSDGRRVYGYTF. The CDR3 coding sequence is TGTGCCACCTCGGACGGGAGAAGGGTCTATGGCTACACCTTC.

This clone has a single count. The chain links TRBV18 to TRBJ2-5, with a possible D match to TRBD2 (7 bases). This CDR3 has 14 amino acids. Germline V gives CDR1 KGHSH, CDR2 LQKENI. Trimming pared 8 bases from V and 9 bases from J, leaving 22 bases between. DNA of the CDR3: TGTGCCAGCAGACTAGAACGGGGGGCCGAGGCCCAGTACTTC. Its translation is CASRLERGAEAQYF.